Listed below are T cell receptor beta chains from one sample, sequenced in a study of identical twins. TCRdb analysed the 5' RACE reads with MiXCR anew, one entry per CDR3 protein. The sample lists 1.5 million or so distinct CDR3 sequences, around 33% occurring once. Sequenced input: cord blood. The receptors were gathered from a newborn girl in good health. CDR3s include the opening cysteine and the closing phenylalanine or tryptophan. Each record gives: J gene, clone size, V gene, D gene, CDR3 DNA, CDR3 protein. D genes are given only for firm matches. Clone size, where shown, is once, few, many, or a class for clones that have expanded.

J: TRBJ2-4; size: -; V: TRBV21-1; D: -; DNA: TGTGCCAGCAGCAAGGGGGTGGGGGGAGTGAGGGACATTCAGTACTTC; CDR3: CASSKGVGGVRDIQYF
J: TRBJ2-1; size: -; V: TRBV21-1; D: -; DNA: TGTGCCAGCAGCAAAGAGGTAGCGGGAGGGCCCAATGAGCAGTTCTTC; CDR3: CASSKEVAGGPNEQFF
J: TRBJ1-1; size: -; V: TRBV5-4; D: -; DNA: TGTGCCAGCAGTAGACCAGGGGACACTGAAGCTTTCTTT; CDR3: CASSRPGDTEAFF
J: TRBJ2-3; size: -; V: TRBV9; D: -; DNA: TGTGCCAGCAGCGTAGCGGGGCACGGAGATGCGCAGTATTTT; CDR3: CASSVAGHGDAQYF
J: TRBJ2-3; size: -; V: TRBV28; D: TRBD2; DNA: TGTGCCAGCGCATCTCTCGGGACTAGCGGGAGAAGCACAGATACGCAGTATTTT; CDR3: CASASLGTSGRSTDTQYF
J: TRBJ2-7; size: few; V: TRBV21-1; D: -; DNA: TGTGCCAGCAGCAAAGTAGACGTCCTCCGACCTTCCTACGAGCAGTACTTC; CDR3: CASSKVDVLRPSYEQYF
J: TRBJ2-1; size: few; V: TRBV12-3/TRBV12-4; D: -; DNA: TGTGCCAGCTCGGTCCTATCACGCTCCTACAATGAGCAGTTCTTC; CDR3: CASSVLSRSYNEQFF
J: TRBJ2-5; size: -; V: TRBV5-1; D: TRBD2; DNA: TGCGCCAGCAGTCCTGGGAGGGGCAGGGTAAAAGAGACCCAGTACTTC; CDR3: CASSPGRGRVKETQYF
J: TRBJ1-2; size: -; V: TRBV28; D: -; DNA: TGTGCCAGCAGTTTATGGGGGCCTAGTGGCTACACCTTC; CDR3: CASSLWGPSGYTF
J: TRBJ2-7; size: few; V: TRBV20-1; D: TRBD2; DNA: TGCAGTGCTCTATGGGGGAGCGGGGGCTCCTACGAGCAGTACTTC; CDR3: CSALWGSGGSYEQYF
J: TRBJ2-3; size: many; V: TRBV5-1; D: TRBD1; DNA: TGTGCCAGCAGCTTCCGGGACAGGGGCACAGATACGCAGTATTTT; CDR3: CASSFRDRGTDTQYF
J: TRBJ2-3; size: -; V: TRBV18; D: TRBD2; DNA: TGTGCCAGCGGACTAGCGGGAGAGAAAGATACGCAGTATTTT; CDR3: CASGLAGEKDTQYF
J: TRBJ2-7; size: few; V: TRBV29-1; D: -; DNA: TGCAGCGTTGAGGCGCCGGGATACGAGCAGTACTTC; CDR3: CSVEAPGYEQYF
J: TRBJ2-5; size: many; V: TRBV20-1; D: TRBD2; DNA: TGCAGTGCTGGACTAGCGGGGGGGCAAGAGACCCAGTACTTC; CDR3: CSAGLAGGQETQYF
J: TRBJ2-7; size: few; V: TRBV27; D: -; DNA: TGTGCCAGCAGTTCGCTTGGGGGGTACTACGAGCAGTACTTC; CDR3: CASSSLGGYYEQYF
J: TRBJ2-5; size: -; V: TRBV4-1; D: -; DNA: TGCGCCAGCAGCCCCTTTGGGGACTACCAAGAGACCCAGTACTTC; CDR3: CASSPFGDYQETQYF
J: TRBJ2-3; size: many; V: TRBV5-1; D: -; DNA: TGCGCCAGCAGCTTGGGCAGGGGAGGCACAGATACGCAGTATTTT; CDR3: CASSLGRGGTDTQYF
J: TRBJ1-2; size: -; V: TRBV20-1; D: -; DNA: TGCAGTGCTAGATTTGGAGGGCGCGGCTACACCTTC; CDR3: CSARFGGRGYTF
J: TRBJ2-1; size: few; V: TRBV12-3/TRBV12-4; D: TRBD2; DNA: TGTGCCACCACCCGGGACTACATATACAATGAGCAGTTCTTC; CDR3: CATTRDYIYNEQFF
J: TRBJ1-5; size: few; V: TRBV5-8; D: -; DNA: TGTGCCAGCAGCTTGGTCATCAGGTCTGGGGATCAGCCCCAGCATTTT; CDR3: CASSLVIRSGDQPQHF
J: TRBJ1-2; size: -; V: TRBV27; D: TRBD1; DNA: TGTGCCAGCAGTTTCCGGGACAGGGCGATATATGGCTACACCTTC; CDR3: CASSFRDRAIYGYTF
J: TRBJ2-3; size: -; V: TRBV21-1; D: -; DNA: TGTGCCAGCAGCAATCGTAGCGGGGCCAGTTCAGATACGCAGTATTTT; CDR3: CASSNRSGASSDTQYF
J: TRBJ2-1; size: -; V: TRBV3-1; D: -; DNA: TGTGCCAGCAGCCGGGGACGGGACATCCACAATGAGCAGTTCTTC; CDR3: CASSRGRDIHNEQFF
J: TRBJ2-1; size: few; V: TRBV2; D: -; DNA: TGTGCCAGCAGCTACAAATACAATGAGCAGTTCTTC; CDR3: CASSYKYNEQFF
J: TRBJ2-1; size: -; V: TRBV27; D: TRBD1; DNA: TGTGCCAGCAGTTCCATGGCGGGGACAGGAGCCTACGATGAGCAGTTCTTC; CDR3: CASSSMAGTGAYDEQFF
J: TRBJ2-2; size: -; V: TRBV20-1; D: -; DNA: TGCAGTGCTCTCCACGGATCGAACACCGGGGAGCTGTTTTTT; CDR3: CSALHGSNTGELFF
J: TRBJ2-3; size: few; V: TRBV5-1; D: TRBD1; DNA: TGCGCCAGCAGTCCTCTAAAGGACAGGGGCACAGATACGCAGTATTTT; CDR3: CASSPLKDRGTDTQYF
J: TRBJ1-1; size: few; V: TRBV12-3/TRBV12-4; D: -; DNA: TGTGCCAGCAGTTTATCGGTAGGGCCTCGAACTGAAGCTTTCTTT; CDR3: CASSLSVGPRTEAFF
J: TRBJ1-3; size: -; V: TRBV4-2; D: TRBD1; DNA: TGTGCCAGCAGCCAACGGGACAGGGCAGCCATATATTTT; CDR3: CASSQRDRAAIYF
J: TRBJ2-1; size: many; V: TRBV20-1; D: -; DNA: TGCAGTGCTAGAGATCGGGGATCGCAGTTCTTC; CDR3: CSARDRGSQFF
J: TRBJ2-1; size: -; V: TRBV19; D: -; DNA: TGTGCCAGTAGTCCGGGGACTGTATCTACGGATGAGCAGTTCTTC; CDR3: CASSPGTVSTDEQFF
J: TRBJ2-1; size: many; V: TRBV2; D: -; DNA: TGTGCCAGCAGTGAAGAGTCCTCCTACAATGAGCAGTTCTTC; CDR3: CASSEESSYNEQFF
J: TRBJ1-1; size: many; V: TRBV7-2; D: -; DNA: TGTGCCAGCAGCTTAGCGGCGAACACTGAAGCTTTCTTT; CDR3: CASSLAANTEAFF
J: TRBJ1-2; size: few; V: TRBV4-2; D: -; DNA: TGTGCCAGCAGAAATAAGGAGGGGGTGGGGTCCTATGGCTACACCTTC; CDR3: CASRNKEGVGSYGYTF
J: TRBJ1-4; size: -; V: TRBV20-1; D: -; DNA: TGCAGTGCTAGTGGAGGGGGAGCTAATGAAAAACTGTTTTTT; CDR3: CSASGGGANEKLFF
J: TRBJ2-5; size: -; V: TRBV3-1; D: -; DNA: TGTGCCAGCAGCCAGGGGTGGCACCAAGAGACCCAGTACTTC; CDR3: CASSQGWHQETQYF
J: TRBJ1-1; size: -; V: TRBV7-2; D: -; DNA: TGTGCCAGCAGCTTTACCCGGGACACTGAAGCTTTCTTT; CDR3: CASSFTRDTEAFF
J: TRBJ2-2; size: -; V: TRBV7-9; D: -; DNA: TGTGCCAGCAGCTTAGTGATGAACACCGGGGAGCTGTTTTTT; CDR3: CASSLVMNTGELFF
J: TRBJ1-1; size: -; V: TRBV24-1; D: -; DNA: TGTGCCACCACCGATACCGGGCCCCCGGAATGGTTGAACACTGAAGCTTTCTTT; CDR3: CATTDTGPPEWLNTEAFF
J: TRBJ2-1; size: few; V: TRBV4-2; D: -; DNA: TGTGCCAGCAGCCAAGTGGAAGGCGACCACAATGAGCAGTTCTTC; CDR3: CASSQVEGDHNEQFF